This T cell receptor beta chain was sequenced in a study of blood T cell repertoires in COVID-19. The overall study: The United States, Italy and Spain were the sources of the acute and convalescent COVID-19 samples. T cells, B-cell-depleted T cells, or PBMCs provided the cDNA or gDNA that served as material.

Per the germline V gene, CDR1 is SNHLY and CDR2 is FYNNEI. The J segment lost 3 bases and the V segment lost 8 bases, leaving 3 bases of the junction unmatched. The CDR3 covers 13 residues. Study processing details: Amplified reference gene primers provided the basis for estimating nucleated cell counts. Clones were sequenced by immunoSEQ multiplex PCR, and TCRdb holds only the in-frame ones, with some missing. V, J and clone size are taken as reported in that table, and D and trimming were inferred from the DNA itself. The sample carries a few hundred thousand clones, 80% to 90% recorded once. This receptor was identified in a woman in her 40s who had recovered from COVID-19. Sequenced input: peripheral blood. The gene calls are TRBV2 and TRBJ2-5; TRBD1 matches at 10 bases. CDR3 DNA sequence: TGTGCCAGCCCCGGGACAGGGGAAGAGACCCAGTACTTC. This translates into CASPGTGEETQYF.